This T cell receptor (beta chain) appears in the sequencing data of a study of identical twins. Study outcomes and limitations: Within monozygotic twins, out-of-frame TCR alpha sharing was underestimated by the models. Analyses of zero insertions could, in part, be confounded by invariant MAIT and iNKT cells.

All donors comprised healthy Caucasians. J lost 3 bases, V lost 0 bases, and 5 bases had no gene match. The germline CDR1 and CDR2 sequences are MGHRA and YSYEKL. CDR3 length equals 17 residues. As regards this clonotype: The antigen is unknown.

TCRdb itself ran the 5' RACE reads through MiXCR, one entry per CDR3 protein. The table shows some 630,000 distinct CDR3 sequences, with roughly 6.6% occurring only once. The sample was also linked to a second study, of yellow fever vaccine responses in identical twins. That paper notes: Twins reportedly mounted vaccine T cell responses that seemed partly convergent, partly personalized.

The TCR originated in a young woman in good health. V and J are TRBV4-1 and TRBJ2-3, with 11 nucleotides matching TRBD2. The sequenced sample was PBMCs. This CDR3 reads CASSQEGSGRATDTQYF. In nucleotides, the CDR3 is TGCGCCAGCAGCCAAGAGGGTAGCGGGAGGGCAACAGATACGCAGTATTTT.